The clone carrying this T cell receptor (beta chain) was detected many times. V was trimmed by 6 bases and J by 5 bases, leaving 19 bases between them. The CDR3 runs 15 residues. The germline gives CDR1 SGHTA, CDR2 FQGNSA. This record belongs to a study of Graves' ophthalmopathy and Graves' hyperthyroidism. Amplification from RNA transcripts yielded the TCR beta CDR3 regions. HTBI primers were used in a first-round RT-PCR, which preceded a second-round multiplex PCR. TCRdb ran MiXCR on the multiplex PCR reads and lists one entry per CDR3 protein. This table holds around 1,200,000 distinct CDR3 sequences, about 36% found once.

The TCR originated in an adult man with Graves' hyperthyroidism. Material: peripheral blood or thyroid tissue (not recorded which). V usage is TRBV7-2 and J usage is TRBJ2-5; TRBD1 might be the D (7 bases). DNA for the CDR3: TGTGCCAGCAGGCGACAGGGAGGTAGGGGTGAGACCCAGTACTTC. Protein product: CASRRQGGRGETQYF.